The 21 T cell receptor beta chains in this list originate from one sample, sequenced in a study of neurological immune-mediated disorders. MiXCR, applied by TCRdb to the 5' RACE reads, yields one record per CDR3 protein. Of 75,000 to 85,000 distinct CDR3 sequences detected, 17% appear once; the ten largest clones hold about 16%. Sequencing was carried out using PBMCs. Receptors were obtained from a woman aged 35 to 49 in good health.

The J gene is TRBJ2-3, the V gene TRBV6-5; 8 bases agree with TRBD2. The V gene's germline CDR1 is MNHEY and CDR2 SVGAGI. The J segment lost 2 bases and the V segment lost 2 bases, leaving 3 bases of the junction unmatched. The CDR3 has 15 residues. The CDR3 loop is CASSYAGGSTDTQYF. CDR3 nucleotide sequence: TGTGCCAGCAGTTACGCGGGGGGTTCCACAGATACGCAGTATTTT.

In this sample, this clonotype turned up many times. The CDR3 region is CASSQGTGFYGYTF. DNA of the CDR3: TGTGCCAGCAGCCAAGGGACAGGCTTCTATGGCTACACCTTC. V and J are TRBV14 and TRBJ1-2; 7 bases match TRBD1. V lost 1 base, J lost 4 bases, and 3 bases stayed unmatched. The CDR3 consists of 14 residues. Germline CDR1 and CDR2: SGHDN and FVKESK.

This clonotype came up many times. The V call is TRBV5-1, the J call TRBJ2-5; 8 positions match TRBD1. J lost 5 bases, V lost 3 bases, and 9 bases had no gene match. The CDR3 is made up of 15 amino acids. Per the germline V gene, CDR1 is SGHRS and CDR2 is YFSETQ. CDR3 sequence (DNA): TGCGCCAGCAGCTGGCTCGGGACAGGAAAGGAGACCCAGTACTTC. Encoded protein: CASSWLGTGKETQYF.

There are many counts of this clonotype. Written as DNA, the CDR3 is TGTGCCAGCAGCGGATCGGACCTCAACGGAGCCACCATATATTTT. This codes for CASSGSDLNGATIYF. The chain couples TRBV5-5 to TRBJ1-3; D remains ambiguous. Trimming took 4 bases from V and 9 from J, leaving 20 bases between them. This CDR3 is built from 15 residues. Germline lookup yields CDR1 SGHKS and CDR2 YYEKEE (reference sequence).

The rearrangement links TRBV10-3 to TRBJ2-3; 12 positions agree with TRBD2. The CDR3 length is 16 residues. Germline trimming cut 6 bases from V and 4 bases from J; bases unmatched to any gene: 8. Germline CDR1 ENHRY, CDR2 SYGVKD. CDR3: CAIRASGGAFADTQYF. CDR3 DNA sequence: TGTGCCATCAGGGCTAGCGGGGGGGCTTTCGCAGATACGCAGTATTTT.

This clonotype was counted ten times or more. The CDR3 is CASSLEGGQGREQYV. The CDR3 DNA is TGCGCCAGCAGCTTGGAAGGAGGACAGGGACGCGAGCAGTACGTC. The chain is built from TRBV5-1 and TRBJ2-7; 8 bases are shared with TRBD1. CDR3 length equals 15 residues. V shed 0 bases and J 6 bases; nucleotides not matched to a gene: 8. The germline V gene has CDR1 SGHRS and CDR2 YFSETQ.

The sample holds many counts of this clonotype. V is TRBV3-1 and J is TRBJ1-5; the D is unclear. The CDR3 consists of 16 residues. Per the germline V gene, CDR1 is LGHDT and CDR2 is YNNKEL (reference sequence). V lost 1 base and J 0 bases, leaving 10 bases between the germline ends. The CDR3 bases are TGTGCCAGCAGCCAAGGGCGGCCCTATAGCAATCAGCCCCAGCATTTT. This encodes CASSQGRPYSNQPQHF.

In this sample, this clonotype turned up many times. The rearrangement joins TRBV6-1 to TRBJ2-2; D remains ambiguous. The CDR3 has 14 residues. Trimming pared 7 bases from V and 5 bases from J, leaving 14 bases between. Germline CDR1 and CDR2: MNHNS and SASEGT. The CDR3 is CASNPNVGTGELFF. The DNA for the CDR3 is TGTGCCAGCAACCCTAACGTGGGGACCGGGGAGCTGTTTTTT.

At least ten counts were recorded for this clonotype. The chain has TRBV7-2 and TRBJ1-4; D is unclear. CDR1 SGHTA and CDR2 FQGNSA come from the germline V gene. V lost 5 bases, J lost 1 base, and 14 bases lay in between. CDR3 length equals 16 residues. The CDR3 coding sequence is TGTGCCAGCAGCCTCACTCCGGCAGGAACTAATGAAAAACTGTTTTTT. Its translation is CASSLTPAGTNEKLFF.

This clonotype was seen ten or more times. This chain links TRBV2 with TRBJ2-7; D is uncertain. Trimming pared 6 bases from V and 3 bases from J, leaving 12 bases between. This CDR3 region has 13 residues. The germline V gene encodes CDR1 SNHLY and CDR2 FYNNEI. The CDR3 sequence is CASRTPRFYEQYF. The CDR3 DNA follows: TGTGCCAGCAGAACTCCCCGGTTCTACGAGCAGTACTTC.

This clonotype was found many times. This chain joins TRBV5-1 and TRBJ2-3; no reliable D call. Trimming removed 2 bases at V and 0 bases at J, with 10 bases between. The germline gives CDR1 SGHRS, CDR2 YFSETQ. This CDR3 is 15 amino acids long. The CDR3 here is CASSLATVSTDTQYF. CDR3 DNA sequence: TGCGCCAGCAGCTTAGCCACCGTAAGCACAGATACGCAGTATTTT.

Ten or more counts support this clonotype. The chain joins TRBV6-2 or TRBV6-3 to TRBJ2-7, with D unresolved. CDR1 is MNHEY, CDR2 SVGEGT, per germline. CDR3 size: 16 residues. Trimming left V 0 bases short and J 5 bases short, with 17 bases between. In DNA form, the CDR3 reads TGTGCCAGCAGTTACTCCTCGGCTCCCTACAAGGACGAGCAGTACTTC. Translated, it gives CASSYSSAPYKDEQYF.

This clonotype was detected many times. This chain joins TRBV29-1 and TRBJ1-2; perhaps TRBD1 as D (6 bases). CDR3 length: 13 amino acids. V gave up 0 bases and J gave up 8 bases, with 13 bases separating them. In germline, CDR1 is SQVTM, CDR2 ANQGSEA. Here the CDR3 reads CSVEEWGAEGYTF. CDR3 coding DNA: TGCAGCGTTGAAGAGTGGGGGGCAGAAGGCTACACCTTC. Complete variable domain (other parts from reference TRBV29-1 and TRBJ1-2): SAVISQKPSRDICQRGTSLTIQCQVDSQVTMMFWYRQQPGQSLTLIATANQGSEATYESGFVIDKFPISRPNLTFSTLTVSNMSPEDSSIYLCSVEEWGAEGYTFGSGTRLTVV.

This clonotype was seen ten or more times. V and J are TRBV7-2 and TRBJ2-5; possibly TRBD1 or TRBD2 for D (5 bases each). Trimming left V 5 bases short and J 5 bases short, with 12 bases between. Germline CDR1 and CDR2: SGHTA and FQGNSA. This CDR3 spans 13 amino acids. The DNA for the CDR3 is TGTGCCAGCAGCGTGGGACCGTCGGAGACCCAGTACTTC. This encodes CASSVGPSETQYF. The complete variable domain, with remaining parts taken from reference TRBV7-2 and TRBJ2-5, reads GAGVSQSPSNKVTEKGKDVELRCDPISGHTALYWYRQSLGQGLEFLIYFQGNSAPDKSGLPSDRFSAERTGGSVSTLTIQRTQQEDSAVYLCASSVGPSETQYFGPGTRLLVL.

This clonotype was picked up many times. The chain employs TRBV6-5 and TRBJ2-7; D is unresolved. The CDR3 contains 13 residues. V was clipped by 0 bases and J by 6 bases, with 9 bases between them. Germline CDR1 and CDR2: MNHEY and SVGAGI. The DNA of the CDR3 is TGTGCCAGCAGTTACTCCACGGGTTCCGAGCAGTACTTC. This sequence encodes CASSYSTGSEQYF.

This clonotype was seen at least ten times. V usage is TRBV12-3 or TRBV12-4 and J usage is TRBJ1-1, with 8 bases matching TRBD1. The CDR3 covers 14 residues. Trimming took 7 bases from V and 1 from J; bases not matched to a gene: 5. This chain's CDR3 is CASTTGVQNTEAFF. Written as DNA, the CDR3 is TGTGCCAGCACGACAGGGGTCCAGAACACTGAAGCTTTCTTT.

This clonotype was observed at least ten times. This sequence joins TRBV7-8 and TRBJ1-2; D might be TRBD1 (5 bases). The V end lost 5 bases, the J end lost 2 bases, and 21 bases lay between the germline ends. Germline CDR1 SGHVS, CDR2 FQNEAQ. The CDR3 is 17 amino acids. Here the CDR3 reads CASSPSPGLGTNYGYTF. The DNA of the CDR3 is TGTGCCAGCAGCCCCTCACCAGGGCTGGGTACGAACTATGGCTACACCTTC.

This clonotype was found many times. The chain couples TRBV20-1 to TRBJ2-1; D unclear. CDR3 length: 13 residues. With 5 bases removed from V and 2 bases from J, the gap between germline ends came to 10 bases. The germline gives CDR1 DFQATT, CDR2 SNEGSKA (reference sequence). The CDR3 nucleotides are TGCAGTGCTGGCCATATTGCCTACAATGAGCAGTTCTTC. It translates to CSAGHIAYNEQFF.

The rearrangement uses TRBV6-2 or TRBV6-3 and TRBJ2-7, with 9 bases aligning to TRBD2. The germline V gene encodes CDR1 MNHEY and CDR2 SVGEGT. The length of the CDR3 is 15 residues. Trimming at V came to 8 bases and at J to 1 base, leaving 9 bases not matched to a gene. CDR3 sequence: CASAISGGVSYEQYF. The CDR3 DNA reads as TGTGCCAGCGCTATTAGCGGGGGCGTTTCCTACGAGCAGTACTTC.

This clonotype was recorded many times. V usage is TRBV5-1 and J usage is TRBJ2-1; D is unresolved. This CDR3 region has 13 residues. Germline V gives CDR1 SGHRS, CDR2 YFSETQ. V was clipped by 5 bases and J by 0 bases, with 6 bases between them. As DNA, the CDR3 is TGCGCCAGCAGTCCGAGCTCCTACAATGAGCAGTTCTTC. Amino acid sequence: CASSPSSYNEQFF. The variable domain in full, completed from reference TRBV5-1 and TRBJ2-1, reads KAGVTQTPRYLIKTRGQQVTLSCSPISGHRSVSWYQQTPGQGLQFLFEYFSETQRNKGNFPGRFSGRQFSNSRSEMNVSTLELGDSALYLCASSPSSYNEQFFGPGTRLTVL.

About this clonotype: A read error is possible here, since a much larger clone lies one base away. The chain employs TRBV2 and TRBJ1-3; 7 positions match TRBD1. From germline, CDR1 is SNHLY and CDR2 FYNNEI. This CDR3 is 15 amino acids long. CDR3 in amino acids: CASSRGTASGNIIYF. Here the CDR3 DNA reads TGTGCCAGCAGCCGAGGGACAGCCTCTGGAAACATCATATATTTT. Using reference TRBV2 and TRBJ1-3 for the parts outside the CDR3, the full variable domain is EPEVTQTPSHQVTQMGQEVILRCVPISNHLYFYWYRQILGQKVEFLVSFYNNEISEKSEIFDDQFSVERPDGSNFTLKIRSTKLEDSAMYFCASSRGTASGNIIYFGEGSWLTVV.